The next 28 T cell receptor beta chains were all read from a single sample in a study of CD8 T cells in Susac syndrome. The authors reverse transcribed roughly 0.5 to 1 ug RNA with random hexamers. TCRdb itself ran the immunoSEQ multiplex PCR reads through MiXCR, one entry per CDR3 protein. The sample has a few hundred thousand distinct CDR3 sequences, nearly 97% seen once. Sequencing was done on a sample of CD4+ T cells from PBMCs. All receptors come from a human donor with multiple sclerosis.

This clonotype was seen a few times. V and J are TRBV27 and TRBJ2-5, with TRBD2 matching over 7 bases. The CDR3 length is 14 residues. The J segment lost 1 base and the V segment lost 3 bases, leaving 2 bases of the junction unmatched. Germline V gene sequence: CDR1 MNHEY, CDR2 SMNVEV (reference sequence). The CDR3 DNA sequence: TGTGCCAGCAGTTTTGGGGGGGGCCAAGAGACCCAGTACTTC. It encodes CASSFGGGQETQYF.

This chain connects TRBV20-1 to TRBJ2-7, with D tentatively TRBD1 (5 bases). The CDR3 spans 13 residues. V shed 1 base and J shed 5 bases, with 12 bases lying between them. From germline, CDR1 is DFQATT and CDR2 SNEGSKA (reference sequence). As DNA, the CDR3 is TGCAGTGCTAGAGCGACAGCCTTGAACGAGCAGTACTTC. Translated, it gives CSARATALNEQYF.

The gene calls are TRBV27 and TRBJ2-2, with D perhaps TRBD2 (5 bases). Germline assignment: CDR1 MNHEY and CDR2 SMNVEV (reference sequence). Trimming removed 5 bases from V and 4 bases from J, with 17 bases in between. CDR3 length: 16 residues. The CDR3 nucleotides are TGTGCCAGCAGTATAAGACTACCTCCGGGCACCGGGGAGCTGTTTTTT. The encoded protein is CASSIRLPPGTGELFF.

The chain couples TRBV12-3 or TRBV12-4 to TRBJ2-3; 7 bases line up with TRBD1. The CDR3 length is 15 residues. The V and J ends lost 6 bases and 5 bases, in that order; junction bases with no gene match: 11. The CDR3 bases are TGTGCCAGCAGCAAGACAGGGATGATAGGAGATACGCAGTATTTT. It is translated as CASSKTGMIGDTQYF.

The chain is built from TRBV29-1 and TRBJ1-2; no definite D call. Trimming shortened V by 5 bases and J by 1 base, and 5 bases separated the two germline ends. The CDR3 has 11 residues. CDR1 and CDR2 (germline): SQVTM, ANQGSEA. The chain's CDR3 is CSVFDNYGYTF. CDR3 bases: TGCAGCGTTTTCGATAACTATGGCTACACCTTC.

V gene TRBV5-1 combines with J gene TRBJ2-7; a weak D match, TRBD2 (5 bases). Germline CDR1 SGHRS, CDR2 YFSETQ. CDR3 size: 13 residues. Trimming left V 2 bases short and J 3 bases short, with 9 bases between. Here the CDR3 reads CASSFLRGYEQYF. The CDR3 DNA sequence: TGCGCCAGCAGCTTTCTTCGGGGCTACGAGCAGTACTTC.

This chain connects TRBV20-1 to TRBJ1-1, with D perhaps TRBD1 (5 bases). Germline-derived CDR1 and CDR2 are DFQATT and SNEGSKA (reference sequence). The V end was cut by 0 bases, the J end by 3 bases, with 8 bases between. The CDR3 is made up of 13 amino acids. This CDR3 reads CSARDSGYTEAFF. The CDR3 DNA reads TGCAGTGCTAGAGACTCAGGGTACACTGAAGCTTTCTTT.

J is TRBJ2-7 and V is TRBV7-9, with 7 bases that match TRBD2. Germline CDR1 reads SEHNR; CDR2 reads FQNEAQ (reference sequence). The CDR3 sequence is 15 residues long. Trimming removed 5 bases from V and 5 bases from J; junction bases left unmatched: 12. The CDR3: CASSVPGLLSNEQYF. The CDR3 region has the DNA TGTGCCAGCAGCGTACCGGGACTACTTTCGAACGAGCAGTACTTC.

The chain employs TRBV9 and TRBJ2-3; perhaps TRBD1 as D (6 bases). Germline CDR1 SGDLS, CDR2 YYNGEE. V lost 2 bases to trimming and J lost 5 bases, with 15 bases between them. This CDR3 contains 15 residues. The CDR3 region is CASSVEGGRGDTQYF. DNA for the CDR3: TGTGCCAGCAGCGTCGAAGGGGGACGTGGAGATACGCAGTATTTT. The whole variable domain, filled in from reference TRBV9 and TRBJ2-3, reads DSGVTQTPKHLITATGQRVTLRCSPRSGDLSVYWYQQSLDQGLQFLIQYYNGEERAKGNILERFSAQQFPDLHSELNLSSLELGDSALYFCASSVEGGRGDTQYFGPGTRLTVL.

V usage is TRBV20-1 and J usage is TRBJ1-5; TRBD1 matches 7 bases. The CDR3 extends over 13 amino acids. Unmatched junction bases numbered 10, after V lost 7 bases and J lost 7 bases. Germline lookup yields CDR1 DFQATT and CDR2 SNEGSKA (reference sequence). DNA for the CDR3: TGCAGTGTTCCAGGGGGGGCCGGCCAGCCCCAGCATTTT. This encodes CSVPGGAGQPQHF.

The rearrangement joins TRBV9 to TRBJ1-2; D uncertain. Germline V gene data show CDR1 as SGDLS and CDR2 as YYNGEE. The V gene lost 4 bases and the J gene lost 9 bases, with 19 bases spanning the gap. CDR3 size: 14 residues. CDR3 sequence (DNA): TGTGCCAGCAGCCCCCCGGGCAGTGGTAAAAGCTACACCTTC. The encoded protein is CASSPPGSGKSYTF.

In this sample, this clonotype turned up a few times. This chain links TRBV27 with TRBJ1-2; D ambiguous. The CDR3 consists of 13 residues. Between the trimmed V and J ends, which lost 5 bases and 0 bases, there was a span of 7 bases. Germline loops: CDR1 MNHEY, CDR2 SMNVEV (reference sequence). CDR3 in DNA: TGTGCCAGCAGTCCACGGGCTAACTATGGCTACACCTTC. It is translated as CASSPRANYGYTF.

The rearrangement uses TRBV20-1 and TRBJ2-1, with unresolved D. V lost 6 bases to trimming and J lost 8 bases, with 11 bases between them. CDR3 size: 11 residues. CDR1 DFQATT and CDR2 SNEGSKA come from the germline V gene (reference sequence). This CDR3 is CSATGPDEQFF. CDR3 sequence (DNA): TGCAGTGCAACCGGACCGGATGAGCAGTTCTTC.

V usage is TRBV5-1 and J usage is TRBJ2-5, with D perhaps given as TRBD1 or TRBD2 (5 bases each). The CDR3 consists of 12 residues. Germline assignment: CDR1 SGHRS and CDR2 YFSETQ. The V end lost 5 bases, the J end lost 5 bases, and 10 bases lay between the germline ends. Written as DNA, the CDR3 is TGCGCCAGCAGGGGAGCAGGGGAGACCCAGTACTTC. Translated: CASRGAGETQYF. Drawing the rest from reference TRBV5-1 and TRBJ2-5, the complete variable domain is KAGVTQTPRYLIKTRGQQVTLSCSPISGHRSVSWYQQTPGQGLQFLFEYFSETQRNKGNFPGRFSGRQFSNSRSEMNVSTLELGDSALYLCASRGAGETQYFGPGTRLLVL.

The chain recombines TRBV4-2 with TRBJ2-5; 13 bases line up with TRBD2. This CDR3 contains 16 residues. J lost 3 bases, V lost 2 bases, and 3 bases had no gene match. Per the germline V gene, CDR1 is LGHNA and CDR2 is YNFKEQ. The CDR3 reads CASSQRGLAGEETQYF. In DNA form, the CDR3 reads TGTGCCAGCAGCCAACGAGGACTAGCGGGGGAAGAGACCCAGTACTTC.

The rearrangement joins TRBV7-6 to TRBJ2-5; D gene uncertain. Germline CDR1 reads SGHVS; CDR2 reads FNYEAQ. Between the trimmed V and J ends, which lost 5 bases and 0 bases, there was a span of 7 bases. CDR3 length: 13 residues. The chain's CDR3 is CASSPMYQETQYF. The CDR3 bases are TGTGCCAGCAGCCCCATGTACCAAGAGACCCAGTACTTC.

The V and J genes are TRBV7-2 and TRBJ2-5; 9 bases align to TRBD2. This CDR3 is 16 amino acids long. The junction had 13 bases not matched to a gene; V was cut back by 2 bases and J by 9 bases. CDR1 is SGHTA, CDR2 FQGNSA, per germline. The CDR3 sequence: CASSLKLATSGGSQYF. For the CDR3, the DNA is TGTGCCAGCAGCTTAAAACTCGCTACGAGCGGGGGGTCCCAGTACTTC.

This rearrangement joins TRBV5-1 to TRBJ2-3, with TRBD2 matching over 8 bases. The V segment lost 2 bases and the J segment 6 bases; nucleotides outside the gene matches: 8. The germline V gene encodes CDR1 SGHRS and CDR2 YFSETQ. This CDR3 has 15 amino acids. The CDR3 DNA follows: TGCGCCAGCAGCTTTTCGACTAGCGCCCTGGATACGCAGTATTTT. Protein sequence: CASSFSTSALDTQYF. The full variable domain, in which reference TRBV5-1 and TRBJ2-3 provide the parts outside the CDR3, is KAGVTQTPRYLIKTRGQQVTLSCSPISGHRSVSWYQQTPGQGLQFLFEYFSETQRNKGNFPGRFSGRQFSNSRSEMNVSTLELGDSALYLCASSFSTSALDTQYFGPGTRLTVL.

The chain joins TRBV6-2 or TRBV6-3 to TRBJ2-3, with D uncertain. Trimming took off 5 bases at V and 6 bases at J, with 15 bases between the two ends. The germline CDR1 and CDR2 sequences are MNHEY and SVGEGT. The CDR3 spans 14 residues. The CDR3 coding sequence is TGTGCCAGCAGTCAGCCCCTTTCGGTTGATACGCAGTATTTT. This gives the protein CASSQPLSVDTQYF.

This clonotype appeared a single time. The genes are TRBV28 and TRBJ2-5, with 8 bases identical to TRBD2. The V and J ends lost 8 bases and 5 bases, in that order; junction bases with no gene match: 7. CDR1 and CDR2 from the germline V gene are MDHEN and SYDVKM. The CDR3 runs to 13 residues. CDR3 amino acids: CASEREMWETQYF. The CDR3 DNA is TGTGCCAGCGAGCGGGAGATGTGGGAGACCCAGTACTTC.

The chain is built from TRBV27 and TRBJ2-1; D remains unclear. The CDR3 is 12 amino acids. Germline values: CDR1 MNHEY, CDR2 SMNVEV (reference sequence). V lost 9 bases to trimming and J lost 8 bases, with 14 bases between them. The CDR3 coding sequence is TGTGCCAGTAGGCAGAGGATGGATGAGCAGTTCTTC. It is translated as CASRQRMDEQFF.

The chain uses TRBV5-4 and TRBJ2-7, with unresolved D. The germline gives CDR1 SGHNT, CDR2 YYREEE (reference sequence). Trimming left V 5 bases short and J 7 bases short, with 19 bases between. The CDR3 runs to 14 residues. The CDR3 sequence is CASRQTTDSREQYF. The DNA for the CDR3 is TGTGCCAGCAGACAGACAACAGACTCGAGGGAGCAGTACTTC. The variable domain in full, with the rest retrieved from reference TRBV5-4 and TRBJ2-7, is ETGVTQSPTHLIKTRGQQVTLRCSSQSGHNTVSWYQQALGQGPQFIFQYYREEENGRGNFPPRFSGLQFPNYSSELNVNALELDDSALYLCASRQTTDSREQYFGPGTRLTVT.

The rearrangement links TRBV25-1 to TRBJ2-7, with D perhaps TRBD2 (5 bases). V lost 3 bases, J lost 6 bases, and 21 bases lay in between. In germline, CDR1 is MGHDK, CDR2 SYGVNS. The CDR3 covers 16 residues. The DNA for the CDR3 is TGTGCCAGCAGTGAGGACCGAGGCGACCGAGGGCGCGAGCAGTACTTC. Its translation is CASSEDRGDRGREQYF.

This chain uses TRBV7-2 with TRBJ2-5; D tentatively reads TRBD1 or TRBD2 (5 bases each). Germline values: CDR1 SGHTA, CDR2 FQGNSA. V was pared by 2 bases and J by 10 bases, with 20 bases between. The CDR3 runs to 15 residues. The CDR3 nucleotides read TGTGCCAGCAGCTTAAGGGACCAACCTAGGGTGAACCAGTACTTC. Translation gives CASSLRDQPRVNQYF.

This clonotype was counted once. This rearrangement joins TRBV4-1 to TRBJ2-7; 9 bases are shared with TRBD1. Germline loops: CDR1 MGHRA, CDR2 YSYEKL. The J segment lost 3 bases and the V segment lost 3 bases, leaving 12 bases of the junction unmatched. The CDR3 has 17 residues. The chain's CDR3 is CASSHTLSRDRDYEQYF. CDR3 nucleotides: TGCGCCAGCAGCCATACACTTTCCCGGGACAGGGACTACGAGCAGTACTTC.

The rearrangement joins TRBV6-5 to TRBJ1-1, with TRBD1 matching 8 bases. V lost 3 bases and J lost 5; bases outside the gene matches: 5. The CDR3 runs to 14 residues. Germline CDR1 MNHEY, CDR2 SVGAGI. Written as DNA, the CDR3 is TGTGCCAGCAGTTATTCAGGGGGCGCGACTGAAGCTTTCTTT. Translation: CASSYSGGATEAFF.

The DNA for the CDR3 is TGTGCCAGCAGCGTTCTTGGGACAACTAGCACAGATACGCAGTATTTT. Translating it yields CASSVLGTTSTDTQYF. The chain joins TRBV9 to TRBJ2-3, with a possible D match to TRBD1 (6 bases). V was clipped by 2 bases and J by 0 bases, with 13 bases between them. Germline-derived CDR1 and CDR2 are SGDLS and YYNGEE. The CDR3 totals 16 residues.

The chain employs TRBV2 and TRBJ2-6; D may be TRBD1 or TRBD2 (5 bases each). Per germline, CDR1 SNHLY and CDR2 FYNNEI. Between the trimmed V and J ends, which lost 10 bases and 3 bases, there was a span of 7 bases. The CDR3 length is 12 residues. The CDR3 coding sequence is TGTGCCACAGGGAGTGGGGCCAACGTCCTGACTTTC. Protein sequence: CATGSGANVLTF.